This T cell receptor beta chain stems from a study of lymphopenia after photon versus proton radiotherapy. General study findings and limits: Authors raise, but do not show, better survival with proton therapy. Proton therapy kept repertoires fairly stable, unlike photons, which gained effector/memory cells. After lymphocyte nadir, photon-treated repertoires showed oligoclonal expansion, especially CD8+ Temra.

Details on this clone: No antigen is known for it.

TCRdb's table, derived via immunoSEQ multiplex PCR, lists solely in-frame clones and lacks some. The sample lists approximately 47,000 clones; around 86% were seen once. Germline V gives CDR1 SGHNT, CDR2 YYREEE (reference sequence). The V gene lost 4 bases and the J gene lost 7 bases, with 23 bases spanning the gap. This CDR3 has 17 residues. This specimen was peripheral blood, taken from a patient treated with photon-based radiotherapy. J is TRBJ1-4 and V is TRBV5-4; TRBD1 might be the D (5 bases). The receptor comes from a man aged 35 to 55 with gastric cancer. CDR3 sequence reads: CASSPGGFAVGAEKLFF. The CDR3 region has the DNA TGTGCCAGCAGCCCCGGAGGGTTCGCAGTTGGGGCTGAAAAACTGTTTTTT.